This entry lists 16 T cell receptor beta chains sequenced from one sample in a study of CD8+ T cells in alopecia areata. Treatment meaning: oral pan-JAK inhibitor, 5-10 mg twice daily. Following extraction, RNA underwent reverse transcription to cDNA, which served as the sequencing template. The assay was immunoSEQ multiplex PCR, and TCRdb's table has in-frame clones only and misses some. The sample yields about 99,000 clones, over 75% seen once. This specimen was CD8+ T cells sorted from blood, taken at approximately week 30, from a patient treated with tofacitinib. The receptors shown here come from a human donor with alopecia areata.

This sequence joins TRBV27 and TRBJ2-1; D is perhaps TRBD2 (6 bases). This CDR3 is 15 amino acids long. In germline, CDR1 is MNHEY, CDR2 SMNVEV (reference sequence). Deletions cut 0 bases from V and 7 bases from J, with 13 bases between. This CDR3 reads CASSLSGGEYNEQFF. DNA for the CDR3: TGTGCCAGCAGTTTATCTGGCGGGGAGTATAATGAGCAGTTCTTC.

This clone came up a few times. The chain links TRBV29-1 to TRBJ2-7; 10 positions match TRBD1. The CDR3 runs to 16 residues. V lost 6 bases and J lost 2; bases outside the gene matches: 13. Germline V gene lookup returns CDR1 SQVTM and CDR2 ANQGSEA. The CDR3 DNA is TGCAGCGTCGGTCCCGGGACAGGGGCCGCAGCCTACGAGCAGTACTTC. Residues: CSVGPGTGAAAYEQYF.

As for this clone: At the DNA level, this CDR3 is encoded by other sequences in the same sample as well. The chain combines TRBV19 with TRBJ2-3, with D perhaps matching TRBD1 (6 bases). The CDR3 consists of 18 residues. Germline CDR1 and CDR2: LNHDA and SQIVND (reference sequence). The V end was cut by 0 bases, the J end by 5 bases, with 21 bases between. The CDR3, as DNA: TGTGCCAGTAGTATAGAGTTGCCCGGACAGACCGCCTTAGATACGCAGTATTTT. This codes for CASSIELPGQTALDTQYF.

The rearrangement joins TRBV29-1 to TRBJ1-1, with unresolved D. This CDR3 has 10 residues. Trimming pared 7 bases from V and 1 base from J, leaving 4 bases between. Germline-derived CDR1 and CDR2 are SQVTM and ANQGSEA. The CDR3: CSDANTEAFF. CDR3 DNA sequence: TGCAGCGATGCGAACACTGAAGCTTTCTTT.

The rearrangement uses TRBV9 and TRBJ2-5, with TRBD1 identical over 7 bases. Losses at the gene ends were 2 bases for V and 5 bases for J; bases not matched to a gene: 12. Germline loops: CDR1 SGDLS, CDR2 YYNGEE. The CDR3 is 16 amino acids. The CDR3 loop is CASSVVLGQDGETQYF. DNA of the CDR3: TGTGCCAGCAGCGTGGTCTTAGGACAGGACGGGGAGACCCAGTACTTC.

Concerning this clone itself: The same CDR3 arises from other DNA sequences in this sample as well. This chain joins TRBV29-1 and TRBJ2-7; 9 bases map to TRBD1. This CDR3 spans 14 amino acids. With V trimmed by 1 base and J by 4 bases, 5 bases remained unmatched. Germline assignment: CDR1 SQVTM and CDR2 ANQGSEA. The CDR3 reads CSVEGQGGTYEQYF. CDR3 coding DNA: TGCAGCGTTGAAGGACAGGGGGGGACTTACGAGCAGTACTTC.

The CDR3 region has the DNA TGCGCCAGCGCACCCGTTACGCAGTATTTT. This translates into CASAPVTQYF. The gene calls are TRBV23-1 and TRBJ2-3, with D hard to call. TRBV23-1 is filed as an ORF, its function uncertain. CDR3 length: 10 residues. Trimming pared 8 bases from V and 8 bases from J, leaving 8 bases between.

The rearrangement joins TRBV7-3 to TRBJ2-1; 11 bases align to TRBD2. The V segment lost 5 bases and the J segment 6 bases; nucleotides outside the gene matches: 6. From germline, CDR1 is SGHTA and CDR2 FQGTGA. The CDR3 has 15 amino acids. CDR3 region: CASSAGTSGRNEQFF. CDR3 nucleotides: TGTGCCAGCAGCGCCGGGACTAGCGGACGCAATGAGCAGTTCTTC.

This clone was recorded only once. This chain joins TRBV29-1 and TRBJ2-7; 9 nucleotides agree with TRBD1. Germline V gene lookup returns CDR1 SQVTM and CDR2 ANQGSEA. This CDR3 region has 13 residues. The ends lost 6 bases at V and 2 bases at J; junction bases unmatched: 5. This CDR3 reads CSVRGQGTYEQYF. CDR3 nucleotides: TGCAGCGTCCGTGGACAGGGGACCTACGAGCAGTACTTC.

V usage is TRBV6-5 and J usage is TRBJ2-1, with TRBD1 matching over 8 bases. The CDR3 spans 14 residues. With 5 bases clipped from V and 5 bases from J, the junction kept 5 bases outside the gene matches. Germline CDR1 is MNHEY and CDR2 is SVGAGI. The CDR3 is CASSAGQGNNEQFF. CDR3 DNA sequence: TGTGCCAGCAGTGCAGGACAGGGTAACAATGAGCAGTTCTTC.

The chain employs TRBV9 and TRBJ2-1, with 10 bases identical to TRBD2. Germline V CDR1 and CDR2: SGDLS, YYNGEE. The CDR3 totals 14 residues. The V segment lost 4 bases and the J segment 10 bases; nucleotides outside the gene matches: 8. CDR3 sequence: CASSPAGGLGEQFF. DNA for the CDR3: TGTGCCAGCAGCCCAGCGGGGGGGCTGGGGGAGCAGTTCTTC.

The chain links TRBV6-6 to TRBJ1-1; D is undetermined. This CDR3 spans 12 amino acids. CDR1 is MNHNY, CDR2 SVGAGI, per germline (reference sequence). Trimming pared 4 bases from V and 12 bases from J, leaving 15 bases between. CDR3 nucleotides: TGTGCCAGCAGTTTAATGGAGGGTTTAACTTTCTTT. It codes for CASSLMEGLTFF.

The chain recombines TRBV7-8 with TRBJ2-7; D is uncertain. Deletions cut 1 base from V and 0 bases from J, with 7 bases between. Per the germline V gene, CDR1 is SGHVS and CDR2 is FQNEAQ. This CDR3 has 14 residues. Here the CDR3 DNA reads TGTGCCAGCAGCTTAGACACTTTCTCCTACGAGCAGTACTTC. Translated, it gives CASSLDTFSYEQYF.

This chain connects TRBV29-1 to TRBJ2-1; D is unclear. V was cut by 3 bases and J by 9 bases, with 6 bases left in between. Germline lookup yields CDR1 SQVTM and CDR2 ANQGSEA. CDR3 size: 10 residues. The CDR3 coding sequence is TGCAGCGTTGAGGTGCTTGAGCAGTTCTTC. Residues: CSVEVLEQFF.

The chain is built from TRBV13 and TRBJ2-1, with 8 bases matching TRBD2. After removal of 1 base from V and 5 bases from J, the junction contained 7 bases not matched to a gene. This CDR3 spans 16 amino acids. CDR1 PRHDT and CDR2 FYEKMQ come from the germline V gene (reference sequence). The CDR3 nucleotides read TGTGCCAGCAGCTTAGTTTTCGGGACTAGGGACAATGAGCAGTTCTTC. Translating it yields CASSLVFGTRDNEQFF.

The chain is built from TRBV10-3 and TRBJ2-1; 11 bases line up with TRBD2. V was pared by 4 bases and J by 4 bases, with 6 bases of the junction left unmatched. This CDR3 comprises 16 residues. The germline gives CDR1 ENHRY, CDR2 SYGVKD. DNA of the CDR3: TGTGCCATCAGTGCGACCGGGACTAGCGGATACAATGAGCAGTTCTTC. Amino acids: CAISATGTSGYNEQFF.